The 30 T cell receptor beta chains reported below all come from one sample, sequenced in a study of PD-L1 blockade in urothelial cancer. The time point was: pretreatment peripheral blood. The data were produced by immunoSEQ multiplex PCR, yet TCRdb's version contains in-frame clones alone and is incomplete. The table records 50,000 to 55,000 clones, around 72% of them present only once. The sample here was PBMCs, taken around atezolizumab (anti-PD-L1) treatment. These receptors were obtained from a man in his 70s with urothelial cancer.

The V call is TRBV7-2, the J call TRBJ1-2; TRBD1 is a possible D gene (5 bases). Trimming cost V 5 bases and J 2 bases, with 15 bases left between them. CDR1 is SGHTA, CDR2 FQGNSA, per germline. The CDR3 length is 15 residues. The CDR3 sequence: CASSLTTAGNYGYTF. Here the CDR3 DNA reads TGTGCCAGCAGCCTAACGACAGCGGGAAACTATGGCTACACCTTC.

The chain is built from TRBV7-3 and TRBJ1-2, with D possibly matching TRBD1 (5 bases). This CDR3 is 13 amino acids long. V was shortened by 7 bases and J by 8 bases, with 17 bases between the two germline ends. The germline gives CDR1 SGHTA, CDR2 FQGTGA. The CDR3 reads CASNQTADGGYTF. For the CDR3, the DNA is TGTGCCAGCAACCAGACAGCCGACGGCGGCTACACCTTC.

The chain is built from TRBV6-5 and TRBJ2-2, with 11 bases that match TRBD1. This CDR3 is built from 15 residues. After removal of 5 bases from V and 6 bases from J, the junction contained 5 bases not matched to a gene. Germline CDR1 and CDR2: MNHEY and SVGAGI. The CDR3 DNA is TGTGCCAGCAGTCCCGGGACAGGGGGATCCGGGGAGCTGTTTTTT. Its translation is CASSPGTGGSGELFF.

The rearrangement joins TRBV4-3 to TRBJ2-7, with TRBD1 as a possible D gene (6 bases). The CDR3 has 16 amino acids. V was shortened by 4 bases and J by 1 base, with 17 bases between the two germline ends. Germline values: CDR1 LGHNA, CDR2 YSLEER. CDR3 sequence: CASSRGWQGSSYEQYF. In nucleotides, the CDR3 is TGCGCCAGCAGCCGAGGGTGGCAGGGGAGTTCCTACGAGCAGTACTTC.

This clone was detected once. The rearrangement joins TRBV7-6 to TRBJ2-2, with 7 bases fitting TRBD2. This CDR3 region has 18 residues. Germline assignment: CDR1 SGHVS and CDR2 FNYEAQ. V was pared by 2 bases and J by 6 bases, with 15 bases of the junction left unmatched. The CDR3 DNA reads TGTGCCAGCAGCTTAACGACGGGGGGTAGTAGAGCCGCCGGGGAGCTGTTTTTT. Translating it yields CASSLTTGGSRAAGELFF.

Comment on this clone: A much larger clone differs from this one at a single base, so this may be a read error. The same CDR3 arises from other DNA sequences in this sample as well. The V and J genes are TRBV5-1 and TRBJ2-7, with a tentative D call TRBD2 (6 bases). In germline, CDR1 is SGHRS, CDR2 YFSETQ. The CDR3 sequence is 15 residues long. The CDR3 loop is CASSLVSFGSYEQYF. DNA of the CDR3: TGCGCTAGCAGCTTGGTTTCCTTCGGGAGCTACGAGCAGTACTTC.

The chain combines TRBV7-9 with TRBJ2-3; 7 bases line up with TRBD1. The CDR3 covers 16 residues. Germline CDR1 reads SEHNR; CDR2 reads FQNEAQ (reference sequence). The V gene end was trimmed by 5 bases and the J gene end by 2 bases; junction bases not matched to a gene: 10. CDR3 residues: CASSLRKQGNTDTQYF. The CDR3 DNA reads TGTGCCAGCAGCCTAAGGAAACAGGGGAACACAGATACGCAGTATTTT.

The V and J genes are TRBV12-5 and TRBJ2-3; no definite D call. This CDR3 has 15 amino acids. With 0 bases removed from V and 0 bases from J, the gap between germline ends came to 7 bases. CDR1 is LGHNT, CDR2 FRNRAP, per germline. DNA for the CDR3: TGTGCTAGTGGTTTGGTTGTCGGTAGCACAGATACGCAGTATTTT. It is translated as CASGLVVGSTDTQYF.

The chain couples TRBV5-1 to TRBJ1-1; tentatively, D is TRBD1 (5 bases). The germline V gene has CDR1 SGHRS and CDR2 YFSETQ. This CDR3 is 15 amino acids long. V lost 0 bases and J lost 6, with 15 bases in between. This chain's CDR3 is CASSLDAPLGAEAFF. In DNA, the CDR3 is TGCGCCAGCAGCTTGGATGCTCCGTTAGGGGCTGAAGCTTTCTTT.

V usage is TRBV9 and J usage is TRBJ1-6; tentatively, D is TRBD1 (5 bases). The CDR3 covers 12 residues. Trimming shortened V by 4 bases and J by 9 bases, and 8 bases separated the two germline ends. Germline CDR1 is SGDLS and CDR2 is YYNGEE. The CDR3 DNA is TGTGCCAGCAGCCTCCAGGGTTCACCCCTCCACTTT. It translates to CASSLQGSPLHF.

V is TRBV5-1 and J is TRBJ2-1; TRBD2 might be the D (6 bases). The CDR3 runs 12 residues. Trimming cost V 0 bases and J 9 bases, with 7 bases left between them. CDR1 is SGHRS and CDR2 is YFSETQ in the germline V gene. The chain's CDR3 is CASSLGRGEQFF. The CDR3 region has the DNA TGCGCCAGCAGCTTGGGGAGGGGTGAGCAGTTCTTC.

The chain uses TRBV7-2 and TRBJ2-3; tentative D call: TRBD1 (5 bases). CDR3 length: 15 residues. Deletions cut 1 base from V and 2 bases from J, with 10 bases between. Germline assignment: CDR1 SGHTA and CDR2 FQGNSA. CDR3 bases: TGTGCCAGCAGCTTAGGCCAGGGCCCCACAGATACGCAGTATTTT. Translating gives CASSLGQGPTDTQYF.

In its sample, this clone was seen a few times. The rearrangement joins TRBV15 to TRBJ2-5; perhaps TRBD2 as D (5 bases). CDR3 size: 13 residues. Trimming stripped 8 bases from V and 4 bases from J, with 14 bases between. Germline CDR1 is LNHNV and CDR2 is YYDKDF (reference sequence). The CDR3 nucleotides are TGTGCCACCTCCGATCTAGCCCCAGAGACCCAGTACTTC. This translates into CATSDLAPETQYF.

V and J are TRBV6-6 and TRBJ2-3; D possibly corresponds to TRBD1 (5 bases). The V gene lost 2 bases and the J gene lost 9 bases, with 21 bases spanning the gap. CDR1 and CDR2 from the germline V gene are MNHNY and SVGAGI (reference sequence). This CDR3 has 16 amino acids. The CDR3 DNA reads as TGTGCCAGCAGTTACGGGGCTAGGGATAGAGTGGGGACGCAGTATTTT. Amino acids: CASSYGARDRVGTQYF.

The chain couples TRBV9 to TRBJ1-4; 8 bases align to TRBD1. The CDR3 sequence is 16 residues long. Germline assignment: CDR1 SGDLS and CDR2 YYNGEE. V dropped 4 bases and J dropped 5; count of bases not matched to a gene: 10. CDR3 coding DNA: TGTGCCAGCAGCCTCTCCGGACAGGGTTGGAATGAAAAACTGTTTTTT. Protein product: CASSLSGQGWNEKLFF.

V is TRBV5-1 and J is TRBJ1-3, with no clear D. V dropped 4 bases and J dropped 0 bases, with 11 bases sitting between them. Germline V CDR1 and CDR2: SGHRS, YFSETQ. The CDR3 has 15 residues. The CDR3: CASSVDGGSGNTIYF. For the CDR3, the DNA is TGCGCCAGCAGCGTGGACGGAGGCTCTGGAAACACCATATATTTT.

The V call is TRBV27, the J call TRBJ1-1; tentative D call: TRBD1 (5 bases). Germline CDR1 is MNHEY and CDR2 is SMNVEV (reference sequence). The ends were cut back, 4 bases at V and 10 bases at J, with 16 bases in the middle. The CDR3 is 13 amino acids. The CDR3: CASSSLRGGGAFF. CDR3 nucleotide sequence: TGTGCCAGCAGTTCCCTCCGGGGGGGAGGAGCTTTCTTT.

This clone was counted between two and nine times. This chain uses TRBV12-5 with TRBJ2-5, with TRBD1 matching over 7 bases. V was clipped by 3 bases and J by 0 bases; unmatched bases: 7. Germline V lookup: CDR1 LGHNT, CDR2 FRNRAP. The length of the CDR3 is 16 residues. The CDR3 loop reads CASGFHMTGYQETQYF. CDR3 bases: TGTGCTAGTGGTTTCCACATGACAGGGTACCAAGAGACCCAGTACTTC.

This clone has more than one count but fewer than ten. This chain joins TRBV9 and TRBJ2-1, with D possibly matching TRBD2 (6 bases). This CDR3 spans 15 amino acids. Germline-derived CDR1 and CDR2 are SGDLS and YYNGEE. Trimming removed 0 bases at V and 1 base at J, with 8 bases between. CDR3 in amino acids: CASSVGGTSYNEQFF. CDR3 nucleotide sequence: TGTGCCAGCAGCGTAGGCGGGACTTCCTACAATGAGCAGTTCTTC.

V is TRBV15 and J is TRBJ2-1; 7 bases align to TRBD2. CDR1 and CDR2 (germline): LNHNV, YYDKDF (reference sequence). The length of the CDR3 is 15 residues. The junction had 5 bases not matched to a gene; V was cut back by 1 base and J by 5 bases. CDR3 sequence (DNA): TGTGCCACCAGCAGAGGGAGCGGGAACAACAATGAGCAGTTCTTC. Protein sequence: CATSRGSGNNNEQFF.

This rearrangement joins TRBV5-8 to TRBJ2-2; the D gene is possibly TRBD1 (5 bases). V was trimmed by 2 bases and J by 6 bases, leaving 11 bases between them. Looked up from germline, CDR1 is SGHTS and CDR2 is YDEGEE. This CDR3 contains 14 residues. The CDR3: CASSFQGLAGELFF. The CDR3 coding sequence is TGTGCCAGCAGCTTCCAGGGTTTGGCCGGGGAGCTGTTTTTT. Based on the CDR3 plus reference TRBV5-8 and TRBJ2-2, the full variable domain is EAGVTQSPTHLIKTRGQQATLRCSPISGHTSVYWYQQALGLGLQFLLWYDEGEERNRGNFPPRFSGRQFPNYSSELNVNALELEDSALYLCASSFQGLAGELFFGEGSRLTVL.

In this sample, this clone turned up once. V usage is TRBV5-4 and J usage is TRBJ2-3, with 8 bases aligning to TRBD1. Trimming took 1 base from V and 8 from J; bases not matched to a gene: 12. This CDR3 comprises 16 residues. Per the germline V gene, CDR1 is SGHNT and CDR2 is YYREEE (reference sequence). The CDR3 DNA sequence: TGTGCCAGCAGCTTGCCGACAGGGGCCCCTCCGGGTACGCAGTATTTT. Its translation: CASSLPTGAPPGTQYF.

The chain joins TRBV15 to TRBJ2-3; 8 nucleotides match TRBD1. After removal of 4 bases from V and 0 bases from J, the junction contained 6 bases not matched to a gene. Looked up from germline, CDR1 is LNHNV and CDR2 is YYDKDF (reference sequence). The length of the CDR3 is 16 residues. The CDR3 spells CATSTPGQVSTDTQYF. Here the CDR3 DNA reads TGTGCCACCAGCACCCCGGGACAGGTTAGCACAGATACGCAGTATTTT. The full variable domain, in which reference TRBV15 and TRBJ2-3 provide the parts outside the CDR3, is DAMVIQNPRYQVTQFGKPVTLSCSQTLNHNVMYWYQQKSSQAPKLLFHYYDKDFNNEADTPDNFQSRRPNTSFCFLDIRSPGLGDTAMYLCATSTPGQVSTDTQYFGPGTRLTVL.

This sequence joins TRBV18 and TRBJ2-1; TRBD2 matches at 8 bases. CDR3 length equals 16 residues. From germline, CDR1 is KGHSH and CDR2 LQKENI. Losses at the gene ends were 0 bases for V and 6 bases for J; bases not matched to a gene: 7. The CDR3 is CASSPPQRELPNEQFF. The CDR3 DNA reads as TGTGCCAGCTCACCACCGCAGCGGGAGTTACCCAATGAGCAGTTCTTC.

V usage is TRBV28 and J usage is TRBJ2-3, with D unresolved. The V and J ends lost 2 bases and 2 bases respectively, with 14 bases between them. Germline CDR1 reads MDHEN; CDR2 reads SYDVKM. The CDR3 totals 16 residues. The CDR3 protein is CASSLELYPPTDTQYF. The CDR3 bases are TGTGCCAGCAGTTTAGAGTTATATCCACCCACAGATACGCAGTATTTT.

In DNA form, the CDR3 reads TGTGCCAGCAGTTACCTCCGGGAGAATCAGCCCCAGCATTTT. Its translation: CASSYLRENQPQHF. The V call is TRBV6-6, the J call TRBJ1-5; D not resolved. The CDR3 extends over 14 amino acids. V dropped 2 bases and J dropped 4 bases, with 9 bases sitting between them. Germline V gene lookup returns CDR1 MNHNY and CDR2 SVGAGI (reference sequence).

This clone was recorded a few times. The CDR3 reads CASSLGATNTGELFF. The CDR3 nucleotides are TGTGCCAGCAGCTTGGGGGCGACGAACACCGGGGAGCTGTTTTTT. The chain joins TRBV5-4 to TRBJ2-2, with D unresolved. Deletions cut 0 bases from V and 0 bases from J, with 6 bases between. The V gene's germline CDR1 is SGHNT and CDR2 YYREEE (reference sequence). This CDR3 contains 15 residues. Based on the CDR3 plus reference TRBV5-4 and TRBJ2-2, the full variable domain is ETGVTQSPTHLIKTRGQQVTLRCSSQSGHNTVSWYQQALGQGPQFIFQYYREEENGRGNFPPRFSGLQFPNYSSELNVNALELDDSALYLCASSLGATNTGELFFGEGSRLTVL.

V usage is TRBV19 and J usage is TRBJ2-7, with 7 bases aligning to TRBD1. J gave up 3 bases and V 1 base, and 6 bases lay outside the gene matches. This CDR3 is 15 amino acids long. In germline, CDR1 is LNHDA, CDR2 SQIVND (reference sequence). The CDR3 region is CASSIATGTDYEQYF. The CDR3 bases are TGTGCCAGTAGTATAGCAACCGGGACAGACTACGAGCAGTACTTC.

The gene calls are TRBV11-3 and TRBJ2-4; 7 bases line up with TRBD1. V trimming: 5 bases; J trimming: 0 bases; junction bases outside the gene matches: 13. The germline V gene has CDR1 SGHNT and CDR2 YENEEA. The CDR3 sequence is 18 residues long. The CDR3 loop is CASSPREGGGLAKNIQYF. The CDR3 DNA sequence: TGTGCCAGCAGCCCGAGGGAAGGGGGCGGTTTAGCCAAAAACATTCAGTACTTC.

V usage is TRBV7-2 and J usage is TRBJ2-7; 9 positions match TRBD1. Per the germline V gene, CDR1 is SGHTA and CDR2 is FQGNSA. J lost 3 bases, V lost 5 bases, and 8 bases had no gene match. This CDR3 has 15 residues. The CDR3 region has the DNA TGTGCCAGCAGCATCTCGACGGGACAGGGCTACGAGCAGTACTTC. Translating gives CASSISTGQGYEQYF. Combining the CDR3 with reference TRBV7-2 and TRBJ2-7 gives the whole variable domain GAGVSQSPSNKVTEKGKDVELRCDPISGHTALYWYRQSLGQGLEFLIYFQGNSAPDKSGLPSDRFSAERTGGSVSTLTIQRTQQEDSAVYLCASSISTGQGYEQYFGPGTRLTVT.